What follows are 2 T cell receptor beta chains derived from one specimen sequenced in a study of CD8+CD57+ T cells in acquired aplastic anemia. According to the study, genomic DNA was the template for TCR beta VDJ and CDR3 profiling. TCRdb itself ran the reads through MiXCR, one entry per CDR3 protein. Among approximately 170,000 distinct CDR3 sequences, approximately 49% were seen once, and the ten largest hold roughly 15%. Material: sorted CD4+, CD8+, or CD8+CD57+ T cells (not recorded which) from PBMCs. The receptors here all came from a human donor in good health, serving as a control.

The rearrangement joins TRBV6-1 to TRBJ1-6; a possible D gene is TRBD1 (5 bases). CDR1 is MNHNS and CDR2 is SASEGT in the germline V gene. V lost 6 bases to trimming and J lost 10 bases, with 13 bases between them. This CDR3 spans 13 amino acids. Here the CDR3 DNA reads TGTGCCAGCAGGTCGGGGGTCGAGTCACCCCTCCACTTT. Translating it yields CASRSGVESPLHF.

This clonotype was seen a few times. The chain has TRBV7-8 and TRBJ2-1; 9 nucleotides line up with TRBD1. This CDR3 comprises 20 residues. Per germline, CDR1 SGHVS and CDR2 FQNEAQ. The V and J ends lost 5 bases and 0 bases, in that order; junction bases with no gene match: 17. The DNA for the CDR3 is TGTGCCAGCAGCAAAGGGGTGCCCCAGACAGGGGGGAGCTCCTACAATGAGCAGTTCTTC. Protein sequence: CASSKGVPQTGGSSYNEQFF.